Below are 2 T cell receptor beta chains sequenced from a single sample in a study of blood T cells in healthy people across ages (dated by TCRdb to 2015 to 2017). The library was obtained by 5' RACE. A second PCR of roughly 7 to 12 cycles was run with a J-beta primer mix and a sample-barcoded 5' primer. The raw public data were reprocessed by TCRdb itself: fastp quality trimming at Q25, MiXCR clonotype calling, in-frame beta chains only. Here each entry gathers all rows of one CDR3 protein and keeps the most common genes and DNA. The sample has fewer than 2 million distinct CDR3 sequences on record, roughly two fifths of them singletons. The ten largest account for more than 20% of the sample. What was sequenced was blood. These receptors were taken from a human donor in good health.

This clonotype was seen many times. The V and J genes are TRBV5-4 and TRBJ2-3; TRBD2 agrees at 8 bases. V lost 2 bases to trimming and J lost 6 bases; unmatched junction nucleotides: 14. This CDR3 comprises 17 residues. CDR1 and CDR2 from the germline V gene are SGHNT and YYREEE (reference sequence). The CDR3 protein is CASSFLFSGGRRDTQYF. The CDR3 DNA reads as TGTGCCAGCAGCTTCCTATTTTCGGGGGGGCGTCGGGATACGCAGTATTTT.

A few counts support this clonotype. This chain links TRBV6-6 with TRBJ2-1, with D perhaps TRBD2 (5 bases). V shed 6 bases and J shed 3 bases, with 18 bases lying between them. The CDR3 loop spans 16 amino acids. CDR1 is MNHNY and CDR2 is SVGAGI in the germline V gene (reference sequence). CDR3 region: CASSRSGPANYNEQFF. DNA for the CDR3: TGTGCCAGCAGCAGAAGCGGCCCCGCCAACTACAATGAGCAGTTCTTC.